The present T cell receptor (beta chain) was sequenced within a study of blood T cells in healthy people across ages. With a J-beta primer mix and a sample-barcoded 5' primer, a second PCR ran roughly 6 to 12 cycles. TCRdb re-analysed the 5' RACE reads in MiXCR, keeping a single row per CDR3 protein. Of hundreds of thousands of distinct CDR3 sequences in the sample, roughly 32% were seen once. All donors came from Russia, were Caucasian and healthy, and spanned ages roughly 6 to 100. This clonotype has at least ten counts. Germline values: CDR1 MNHEY, CDR2 SMNVEV (reference sequence). This CDR3 contains 13 residues. The V and J ends lost 6 bases and 1 base respectively, with 8 bases between them.

The sequencing sample was made of blood. V gene TRBV27 combines with J gene TRBJ2-3; D is ambiguous. This receptor was obtained from a woman of 80 years or more in good health. The CDR3 is CASSWTGTDTQYF. For the CDR3, the DNA is TGTGCCAGCAGCTGGACGGGCACAGATACGCAGTATTTT.